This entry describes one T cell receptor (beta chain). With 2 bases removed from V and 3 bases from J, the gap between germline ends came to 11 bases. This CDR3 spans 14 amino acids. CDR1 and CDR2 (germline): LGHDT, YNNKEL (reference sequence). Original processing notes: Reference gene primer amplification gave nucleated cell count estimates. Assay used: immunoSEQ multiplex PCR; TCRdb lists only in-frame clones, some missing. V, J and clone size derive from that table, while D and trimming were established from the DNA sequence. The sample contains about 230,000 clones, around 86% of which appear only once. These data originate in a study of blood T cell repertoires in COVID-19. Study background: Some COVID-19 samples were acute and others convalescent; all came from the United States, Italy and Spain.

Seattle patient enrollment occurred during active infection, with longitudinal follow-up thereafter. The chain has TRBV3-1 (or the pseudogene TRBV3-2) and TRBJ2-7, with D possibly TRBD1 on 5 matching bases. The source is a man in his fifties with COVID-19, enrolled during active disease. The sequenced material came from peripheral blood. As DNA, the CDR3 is TGTGCCAGCAGCCAAAGACAGTCCGTCTACGAGCAGTACTTC. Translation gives CASSQRQSVYEQYF.